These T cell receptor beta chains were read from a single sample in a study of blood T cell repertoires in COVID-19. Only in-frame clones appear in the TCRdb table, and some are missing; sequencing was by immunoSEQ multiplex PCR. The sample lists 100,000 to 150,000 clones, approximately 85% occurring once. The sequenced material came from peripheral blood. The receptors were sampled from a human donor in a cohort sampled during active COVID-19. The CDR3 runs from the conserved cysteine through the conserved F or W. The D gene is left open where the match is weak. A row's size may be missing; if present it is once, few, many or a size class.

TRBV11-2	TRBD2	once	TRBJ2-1	TGTGCCAGCAGGTCCGGGACTAGGTACTACAATGAGCAGTTCTTC	CASRSGTRYYNEQFF
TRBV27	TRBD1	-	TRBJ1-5	TGTGCCAGCAGTTTACCCACACGACAGGGGATCCATAGCAATCAGCCCCAGCATTTT	CASSLPTRQGIHSNQPQHF
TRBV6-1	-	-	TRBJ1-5	TGTGCCAGCAGTGAAGTGGCGGGGTACAATCAGCCCCAGCATTTT	CASSEVAGYNQPQHF
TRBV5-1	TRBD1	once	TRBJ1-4	TGCGCCAGCAGGACTCGGACAGGGGTAATCGCTAATGAAAAACTGTTTTTT	CASRTRTGVIANEKLFF
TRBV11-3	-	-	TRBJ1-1	TGTGCCAGCAGCTTTAGCGGGGCTAACACTGAAGCTTTCTTT	CASSFSGANTEAFF
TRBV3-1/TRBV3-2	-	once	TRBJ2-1	TGTGCCAGCAGCCAAGGCGAGGGCCGGGAGTTCTTC	CASSQGEGREFF
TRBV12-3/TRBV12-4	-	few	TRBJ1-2	TGTGCCAGCAATAAAGCGGGGCGGAATGGCTACACCTTC	CASNKAGRNGYTF
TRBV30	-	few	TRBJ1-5	TGTGCCTGGGAAGGTACAGGGAGCAATCAGCCCCAGCATTTT	CAWEGTGSNQPQHF
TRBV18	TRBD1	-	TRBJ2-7	TGTGCCAGCTCACCAGCACAGGGGTCCTCCTACGAGCAGTACTTC	CASSPAQGSSYEQYF
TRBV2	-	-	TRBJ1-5	TGTGCCAGCAAGGGGTACAACAATCAGCCCCAGCATTTT	CASKGYNNQPQHF